This TCR beta chain was documented in a study of human T cells and chemical hapten exposure. Study outcomes and limitations: Sensitization with DPC brought no change to TCRs above 1 in 1000 in frequency.

There are 15 residues in the CDR3. With 8 bases clipped from V and 2 bases from J, the junction kept 10 bases outside the gene matches. Germline V gene lookup returns CDR1 SEHNR and CDR2 FQNEAQ (reference sequence). Remarks on this clonotype: The antigen is not known.

Time point indicated: healthy volunteer bleed at 6 weeks. Blood, whole and unfractionated, served as the source for total RNA extraction. Library preparation tagged each individual cDNA molecule with a unique molecular identifier. Authors' data handling: Counts of TCRs in each sample centred on a median of 95,638 and extended from approximately 20,000 to 700,000. TCRdb re-called the RACE reads through MiXCR, storing one row per CDR3 protein. These V and J calls rely on TCRdb rather than the paper's analysis. The table lists approximately 84,000 distinct CDR3 sequences, over 8.5% of them singletons. The receptor was isolated from a male donor in good health. Some clones in this sample may be carry-over from other donors' samples. Material: whole blood. The chain couples TRBV7-9 to TRBJ2-3, with 7 bases fitting TRBD1. CDR3 sequence: CASPRGDSSTDTQYF. The DNA for the CDR3 is TGTGCCAGCCCCCGAGGGGACAGCTCCACAGATACGCAGTATTTT. Combining the CDR3 with reference TRBV7-9 and TRBJ2-3 gives the whole variable domain DTGVSQNPRHKITKRGQNVTFRCDPISEHNRLYWYRQTLGQGPEFLTYFQNEAQLEKSRLLSDRFSAERPKGSFSTLEIQRTEQGDSAMYLCASPRGDSSTDTQYFGPGTRLTVL.